The present T cell receptor (beta chain) was sequenced within a study of cytomegalovirus exposure and HLA in healthy donors (TCRdb year 2017). Turning to the overall study: According to an earlier analysis of a few hundred of the donors, about 179 million T cells yielded 95 million to 140 million unique TCR beta sequences and about 280 Gb of sequence data. Among the roughly 400 genotyped donors, around 81% belonged to the genetic ancestry cluster associated with self-reported Caucasian donors. High-throughput TCR immunosequencing, statistical association of individual TCRs with disease status, and machine learning were combined to predict cytomegalovirus infection status. Four to six DR-DQ haplotypes were handled as single units for association and clustering, since linkage in the cohort was strong. A later genetic analysis used genome-wide SNP genotypes for 398 of the 666 donors, treating that subset as a discovery cohort. Class I and class II HLA loci were covered by the typing at four-digit resolution. An early release that covered fewer than 750 HLA-typed donors contained 300 to 350 gigabases of sequencing data and 65 million to 100 million unique TCR sequences. Using immunosequencing, the study profiled T cell repertoires from 500 to 800 subjects and related those repertoires to cytomegalovirus serostatus. Every discovery cohort repertoire had been produced on one sequencing platform. Among 398 genotyped donors of the cohort, an average of about 240,000 unique TCR beta nucleotide sequences were sequenced per donor, roughly 20% of them non-productive. Alongside the repertoire data, information on donor age, sex, ethnicity and CMV serostatus was compiled. In the later analysis, no new phenotypic data were used to find candidate immune exposures; instead, reliance was placed on TCR beta sequences and their occurrence across donors. An earlier analysis of approximately 500 of the donors applied high-throughput TCR beta sequencing to assess whether each TCR beta V gene segment acted as functional or pseudogenic. In a later analysis, previously published TCR beta repertoires from hundreds of donors were re-analyzed and high-resolution HLA genotyping was added so that TCR occurrence patterns could be studied. The study aimed to test whether signatures of past pathogen exposure could be identified by cataloging public T cell receptors. Along with the 666-subject first cohort, a separate validation cohort of about 110 different subjects was used. Typing coverage differed by locus: A, B, C, DRB1 and DQB1 were typed in roughly 620-640 donors, DQA1 in roughly 500, DPA1 in around 580, and DPB1 in just under 490. What the study reported, not specific to this receptor: In a later analysis, HLA-associated TCR beta chains were found to be more clonally expanded and to have lower generation probabilities than equally common non-associated chains. The authors suggested that the approach could potentially be generalized to other disease states and immunological phenotypes. In this cohort, only TCR beta chains were sequenced, and detectable features were limited by the absence of alpha or paired-chain data. Because HLA typing was missing for some donors at each locus, association tests included only the typed subset. Specific HLA alleles were associated with roughly 16,000 TCR beta sequences at a false discovery rate of 0.05 in a later analysis. Broadly in line with IMGT annotations, most TCR beta V segments showed up in productive rearrangements about 87% or about 30% of the time in an earlier analysis of several hundred of the donors. A cluster of highly shared sequence variants was judged likely to be a technical artifact of the sequencing pipeline. Most TCR sequences were observed very rarely across donors, whereas some public TCRs were present in many individuals. Strong co-occurrence of HLA alleles, especially DR and DQ, made assigning TCR associations to individual alleles difficult. Cytomegalovirus status was reported to be diagnosed by the classifier with high specificity and sensitivity in both the original and validation cohorts. The only immune exposure information available for the cohort was CMV serostatus. A further reported finding was that TCR beta sequences accurately predicted the HLA-A and HLA-B alleles for most subjects in the first cohort. Roughly uniform sequencing depth across donors was assumed in presence/absence analyses, although this assumption may not hold. Several of the top co-occurrence clusters appeared to be linked to parvovirus B19, influenza, CMV and Epstein-Barr virus, according to a later analysis. According to a later genetic analysis, donors in an Asian-associated ancestry cluster had fewer N-insertions in productive TCRs than the approximately 650-donor mean. A later genetic analysis associated a missense DCLRE1C variant with V-gene and J-gene trimming of TCR beta chains, and an independent cohort replicated the association. According to a later analysis, TCR association rates differed among HLA loci, with DRB1 alleles showing the most associated TCRs and HLA-C alleles showing the fewest. A few of the identified cytomegalovirus-associated TCR beta chains were confirmed in vitro to be specific for cytomegalovirus antigens. The 87-base-pair reads could not distinguish some IMGT-functional V segments, including TRBV6-2 and TRBV6-3, so those segments were excluded. The earlier analysis of fewer than 750 of the donors excluded seventeen rarely observed V segments, including chromosome 9 orphons, because counts were too low. The study gave a list of over 150 TCR beta chains associated with cytomegalovirus. Linkage disequilibrium might explain the correlated functional status among segregating V segments, but an unknown experimental factor could not be ruled out. Most CMV-associated TCR beta chains appeared to be HLA-restricted in a later analysis, and the HLA associations seemed to be driven largely by CMV exposure.

The cohort consisted of hundreds of healthy bone marrow donors. At the time of sampling, all cohort members were nominally healthy, though unrecorded immune exposures were likely present. The donor was CMV seropositive and belonged to the group of 250 to 350 seropositive cohort members. Every donor gave a peripheral blood sample, and the peripheral blood mononuclear cells from that sample were used for TCR beta sequencing. Genomic DNA extraction from the blood cell samples was performed with the Qiagen DNeasy Blood Extraction Kit. V has 2 bases trimmed and J has 3 bases trimmed; junction bases matching no gene number 9. The CDR3 sequence holds 17 residues, the cysteine and phenylalanine included. Here the CDR3 DNA is all that survives: 51 bases in frame from base 1. Sequences LNHDA (CDR1) and SQIVND (CDR2) are obtained from the germline V gene (reference sequence). In regard to this clone: Its antigen has not been determined. Base qualities were left out, and no much larger clone turns up one base away.

Library creation used the immunoSEQ multiplex PCR assay. For the multiplex PCR, a mixture combining 60 forward primers for TCR Vbeta segments and 13 reverse primers for TCR Jbeta segments was used. Amplification of the CDR3 region of rearranged TCR beta genes was performed with a multiplex PCR assay on genomic DNA. On the Illumina HiSeq System, the amplified TCR beta libraries were sequenced as 87-base-pair reads. Under the source paper's analysis protocol: A later analysis counted 75 million to 100 million unique TCR beta chains across the 690 or so repertoires, and about 10 million of these chains were shared by at least two donors. Raw reads were error-corrected and collapsed into unique sequences by a nearest-neighbor algorithm in which closely related sequences were merged to remove PCR and sequencing errors. CDR3 sequences were aligned to IMGT reference sequences to assign V, D and J gene segments. For a sequence to be retained, a match of at least six nucleotides to both a V gene segment and a J gene segment was required. A rearrangement was called productive if the CDR3 had no stop codons and remained in frame with V and J, and every other rearrangement was called non-productive. Following IMGT convention, CDR3 was defined as the stretch from the second conserved V-encoded cysteine to the conserved J-encoded phenylalanine. Sequences without an unambiguous match to a single V gene segment were excluded from the earlier analysis of several hundred of the donors. In an earlier analysis of a few hundred of the donors, a V segment was called functional when productive rearrangements were above 56.7%, and segregating when the standard deviation between donors exceeded 5%. A statistical classification framework was built to diagnose cytomegalovirus status from the catalog of TCR beta chain sequences. V and J gene assignment, in a later analysis, came from comparing TCR nucleotide sequences with IMGT/GENE-DB human TR gene sequences. Using the TCRdist pipeline, a later analysis assigned CDR3 sequences along with most-parsimonious VDJ recombination scenarios. A later analysis defined each TCR beta chain by its CDR3 amino acid sequence plus V-gene family, and excluded reads lacking a unique V-gene family. In a later analysis, 450 to 600 highly shared, low-generation-probability nucleotide sequences were removed to address suspected cross-contamination and a sequencing artifact. A later analysis calculated a clonal expansion index for each public chain from normalized within-repertoire ranks of inferred template counts. Generation probabilities in a later analysis came from a VDJ recombination model fitted to out-of-frame rearrangements, and those results were checked against IGoR. A later analysis scored TCR-TCR, TCR-HLA and TCR-CMV co-occurrence with hypergeometric tests, applying a repertoire-size bias correction to TCR pairs. A later analysis estimated false discovery rates by permuting HLA or CMV assignments 20 times. In a later analysis, co-occurring TCRs were grouped using DBSCAN, with TCRdist sequence similarity added in when clustering inside HLA-allele-positive subsets. Repertoires with fewer than 30,000 or more than 120,000 public chains, plus five repertoires with anomalous nucleotide sharing, were excluded from co-occurrence clustering. Entries here come from immuneACCESS through TCRdb and include only in-frame sequences with V and J called. Some clones fail to appear in such tables; in the studies checked, an unresolved V gene covers under half of the shortfall, and the cause of the remainder is unknown. V and J calls and clone size are those listed in that table; D and trimming were worked out from the DNA. For this sample there are 150,000 or so clones; about 76% appear just once. Approximately 8% of the sample rests with the top ten.

This clonotype was sampled from a man between 25 and 39 years old in good health and CMV-seropositive. Recombination connected TRBV19 to TRBJ1-5, and 8 bases in between align with TRBD1. Sequences were obtained from PBMCs. The sequence in DNA is TGTGCCAGTAGTATACAGACAGGGGTATTCGTCAATCAGCCCCAGCATTTT. Its translation is CASSIQTGVFVNQPQHF.